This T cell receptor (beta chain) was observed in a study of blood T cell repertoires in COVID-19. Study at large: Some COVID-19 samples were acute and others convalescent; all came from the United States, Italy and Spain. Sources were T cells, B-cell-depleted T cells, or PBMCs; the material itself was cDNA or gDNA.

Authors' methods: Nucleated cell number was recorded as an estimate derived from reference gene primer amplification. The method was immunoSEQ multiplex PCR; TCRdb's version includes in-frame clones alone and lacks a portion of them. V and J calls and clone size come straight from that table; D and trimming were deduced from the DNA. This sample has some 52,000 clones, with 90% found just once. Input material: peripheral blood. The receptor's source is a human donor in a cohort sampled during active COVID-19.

CDR3 sequence reads: CASRSTRTRSYEQYF. Here the CDR3 DNA reads TGTGCCAGCAGATCAACTCGGACACGATCCTACGAGCAGTACTTC. The chain recombines TRBV11-2 with TRBJ2-7; TRBD1 might be the D (5 bases). The CDR3 runs to 15 residues. Trimming removed 6 bases from V and 1 base from J, with 16 bases in between. From germline, CDR1 is SGHAT and CDR2 FQNNGV.